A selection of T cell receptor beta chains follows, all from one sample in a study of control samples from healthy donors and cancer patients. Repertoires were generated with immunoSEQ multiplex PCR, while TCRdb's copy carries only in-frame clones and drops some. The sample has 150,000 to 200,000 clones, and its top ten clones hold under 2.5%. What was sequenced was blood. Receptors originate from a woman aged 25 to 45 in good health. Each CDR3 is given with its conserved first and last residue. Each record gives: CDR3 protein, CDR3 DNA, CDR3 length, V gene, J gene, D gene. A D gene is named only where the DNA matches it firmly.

CDR3aa: CAWAQGPPYEQYF; CDR3nt: TGTGCCTGGGCCCAGGGCCCCCCTTACGAGCAGTACTTC; len: 13; v_gene: TRBV30; j_gene: TRBJ2-7; d_gene: .
CDR3aa: CASSLSGLAGGPFF; CDR3nt: TGCGCCAGCAGCTTGTCGGGACTAGCGGGGGGACCGTTCTTC; len: 14; v_gene: TRBV5-1; j_gene: TRBJ2-1; d_gene: TRBD2
CDR3aa: CASSLDAYEQYF; CDR3nt: TGCGCCAGCAGCTTGGACGCCTACGAGCAGTACTTC; len: 12; v_gene: TRBV5-1; j_gene: TRBJ2-7; d_gene: .
CDR3aa: CASTEGSYTEAFF; CDR3nt: TGTGCCAGCACCGAAGGGTCCTACACTGAAGCTTTCTTT; len: 13; v_gene: TRBV2; j_gene: TRBJ1-1; d_gene: .
CDR3aa: CASSQESGQINQPQHF; CDR3nt: TGTGCCAGCAGCCAAGAATCAGGGCAGATCAATCAGCCCCAGCATTTT; len: 16; v_gene: TRBV4-2; j_gene: TRBJ1-5; d_gene: .
CDR3aa: CASSLSILGSIYNEQFF; CDR3nt: TGTGCCAGCAGTTTATCGATTCTCGGCAGTATTTACAATGAGCAGTTCTTC; len: 17; v_gene: TRBV27; j_gene: TRBJ2-1; d_gene: .
CDR3aa: CASSEEGRYSYNSPLHF; CDR3nt: TGTGCCAGCAGTGAAGAGGGACGATACTCCTATAATTCACCCCTCCACTTT; len: 17; v_gene: TRBV6-1; j_gene: TRBJ1-6; d_gene: .
CDR3aa: CASSSTPTSGVYNEQFF; CDR3nt: TGTGCCAGCAGCTCGACGCCTACTAGCGGGGTCTACAATGAGCAGTTCTTC; len: 17; v_gene: TRBV7-8; j_gene: TRBJ2-1; d_gene: TRBD2
CDR3aa: CASSVAPGGTDTQYF; CDR3nt: TGTGCCAGCAGCGTAGCCCCGGGGGGCACAGATACGCAGTATTTT; len: 15; v_gene: TRBV9; j_gene: TRBJ2-3; d_gene: .
CDR3aa: CASSLAPGGREQYF; CDR3nt: TGTGCCAGCAGTTTGGCCCCGGGTGGGCGGGAGCAGTACTTC; len: 14; v_gene: TRBV27; j_gene: TRBJ2-7; d_gene: .
CDR3aa: CASSLSLFSQNTEAFF; CDR3nt: TGTGCCAGCAGCTTATCGTTGTTTAGCCAGAACACTGAAGCTTTCTTT; len: 16; v_gene: TRBV7-9; j_gene: TRBJ1-1; d_gene: .
CDR3aa: CASSSGQGVTGNTIYF; CDR3nt: TGTGCCAGCAGTTCCGGACAGGGGGTTACTGGAAACACCATATATTTT; len: 16; v_gene: TRBV28; j_gene: TRBJ1-3; d_gene: TRBD1